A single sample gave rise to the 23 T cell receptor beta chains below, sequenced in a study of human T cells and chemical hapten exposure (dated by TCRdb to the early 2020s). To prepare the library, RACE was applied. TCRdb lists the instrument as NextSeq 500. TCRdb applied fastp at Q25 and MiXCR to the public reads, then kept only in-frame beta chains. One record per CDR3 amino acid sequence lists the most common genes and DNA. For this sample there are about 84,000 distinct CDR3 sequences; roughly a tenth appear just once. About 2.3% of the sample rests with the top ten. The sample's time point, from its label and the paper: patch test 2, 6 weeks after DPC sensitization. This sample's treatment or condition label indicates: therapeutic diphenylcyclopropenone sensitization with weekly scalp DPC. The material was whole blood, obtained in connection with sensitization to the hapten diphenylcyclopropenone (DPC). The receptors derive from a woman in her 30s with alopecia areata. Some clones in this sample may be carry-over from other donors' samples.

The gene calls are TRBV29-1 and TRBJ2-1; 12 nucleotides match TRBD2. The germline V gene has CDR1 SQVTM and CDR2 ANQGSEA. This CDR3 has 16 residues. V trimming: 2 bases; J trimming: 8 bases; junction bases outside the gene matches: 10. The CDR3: CSVEPTSGSFSHEQFF. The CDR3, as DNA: TGCAGCGTTGAACCGACTAGCGGGAGTTTTAGCCATGAGCAGTTCTTC.

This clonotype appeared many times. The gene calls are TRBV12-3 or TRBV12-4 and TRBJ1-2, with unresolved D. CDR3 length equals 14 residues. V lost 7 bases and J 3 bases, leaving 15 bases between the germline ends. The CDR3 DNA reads TGTGCCAGCACCCCTTTAGGAGGATACTATGGCTACACCTTC. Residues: CASTPLGGYYGYTF.

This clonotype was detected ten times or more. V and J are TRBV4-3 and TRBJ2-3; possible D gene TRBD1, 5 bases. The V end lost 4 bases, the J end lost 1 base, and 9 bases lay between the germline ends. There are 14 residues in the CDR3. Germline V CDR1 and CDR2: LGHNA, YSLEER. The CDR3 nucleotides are TGCGCCAGCAGCCGAGACAGCCGCACAGATACGCAGTATTTT. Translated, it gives CASSRDSRTDTQYF.

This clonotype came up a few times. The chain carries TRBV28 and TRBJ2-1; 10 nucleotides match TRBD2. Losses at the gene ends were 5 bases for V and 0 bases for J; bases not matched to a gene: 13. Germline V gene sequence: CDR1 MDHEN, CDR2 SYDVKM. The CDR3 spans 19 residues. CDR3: CASSLAMGTSESSYNEQFF. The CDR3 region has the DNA TGTGCCAGCAGTCTGGCTATGGGGACTAGCGAGAGCTCCTACAATGAGCAGTTCTTC.

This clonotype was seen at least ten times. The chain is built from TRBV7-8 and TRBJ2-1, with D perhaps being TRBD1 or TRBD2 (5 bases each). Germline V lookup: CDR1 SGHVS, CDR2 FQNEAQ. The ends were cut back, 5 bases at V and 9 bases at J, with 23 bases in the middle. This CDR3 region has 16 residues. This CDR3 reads CASSPSWGGLRAEQFF. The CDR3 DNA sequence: TGTGCCAGCAGCCCCTCCTGGGGCGGGCTGCGTGCTGAGCAGTTCTTC.

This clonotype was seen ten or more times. CDR3 nucleotides: TGTGCCAGCTCCTATCGACAGGGCTCTGGAAACACCATATATTTT. As protein: CASSYRQGSGNTIYF. V and J are TRBV7-9 and TRBJ1-3; 7 positions agree with TRBD1. J lost 0 bases, V lost 8 bases, and 7 bases had no gene match. The germline CDR1 and CDR2 sequences are SEHNR and FQNEAQ (reference sequence). CDR3 length: 15 amino acids.

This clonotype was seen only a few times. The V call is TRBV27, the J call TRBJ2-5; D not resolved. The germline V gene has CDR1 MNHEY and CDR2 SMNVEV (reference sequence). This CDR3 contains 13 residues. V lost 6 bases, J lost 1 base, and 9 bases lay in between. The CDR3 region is CASSFGLQETQYF. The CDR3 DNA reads TGTGCCAGCAGCTTCGGGCTCCAAGAGACCCAGTACTTC.

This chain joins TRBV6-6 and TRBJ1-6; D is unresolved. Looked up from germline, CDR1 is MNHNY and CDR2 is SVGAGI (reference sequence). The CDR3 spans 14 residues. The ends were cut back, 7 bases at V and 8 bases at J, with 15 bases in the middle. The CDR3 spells CASTSYGMDSPLHF. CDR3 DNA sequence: TGTGCCAGCACCAGTTACGGTATGGATTCACCCCTCCACTTT.

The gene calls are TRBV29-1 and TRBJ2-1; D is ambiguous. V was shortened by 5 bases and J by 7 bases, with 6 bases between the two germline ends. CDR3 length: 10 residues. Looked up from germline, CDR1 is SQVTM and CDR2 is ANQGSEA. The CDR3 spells CSVSPNEQFF. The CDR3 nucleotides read TGCAGCGTTAGCCCGAATGAGCAGTTCTTC.

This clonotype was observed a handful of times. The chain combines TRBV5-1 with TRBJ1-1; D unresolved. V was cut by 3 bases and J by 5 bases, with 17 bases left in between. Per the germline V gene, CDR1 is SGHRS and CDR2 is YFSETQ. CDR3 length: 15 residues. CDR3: CASSYQRGGATEAFF. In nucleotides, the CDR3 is TGCGCCAGCAGCTACCAGCGGGGAGGCGCGACTGAAGCTTTCTTT.

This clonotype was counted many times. The CDR3, as DNA: TGTGCCAGCAGCTTCACGGGGTTCGAAGCTTTCTTT. Encoded protein: CASSFTGFEAFF. The chain has TRBV5-4 and TRBJ1-1; no clear D. Germline V lookup: CDR1 SGHNT, CDR2 YYREEE (reference sequence). The CDR3 totals 12 residues. V was clipped by 2 bases and J by 8 bases, with 10 bases between them.

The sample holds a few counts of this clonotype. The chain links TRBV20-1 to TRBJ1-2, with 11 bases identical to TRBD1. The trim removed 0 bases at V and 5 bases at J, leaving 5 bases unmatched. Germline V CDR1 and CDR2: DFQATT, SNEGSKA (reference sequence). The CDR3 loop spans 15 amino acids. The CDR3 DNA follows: TGCAGTGCTAGAGATAGGGACAGGGGGAGGTATGGCTACACCTTC. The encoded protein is CSARDRDRGRYGYTF.

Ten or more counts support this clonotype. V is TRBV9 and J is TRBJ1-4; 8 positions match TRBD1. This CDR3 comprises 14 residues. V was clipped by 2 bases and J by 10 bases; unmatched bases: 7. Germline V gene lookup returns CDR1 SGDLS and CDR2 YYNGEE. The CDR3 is CASSVSGTGVKLFF. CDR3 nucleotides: TGTGCCAGCAGCGTTTCCGGGACAGGTGTAAAACTGTTTTTT.

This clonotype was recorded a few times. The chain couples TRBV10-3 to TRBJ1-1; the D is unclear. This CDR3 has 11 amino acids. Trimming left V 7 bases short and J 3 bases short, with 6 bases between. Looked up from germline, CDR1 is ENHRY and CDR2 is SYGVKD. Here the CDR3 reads CAIKSYTEAFF. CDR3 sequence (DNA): TGTGCCATCAAATCCTACACTGAAGCTTTCTTT.

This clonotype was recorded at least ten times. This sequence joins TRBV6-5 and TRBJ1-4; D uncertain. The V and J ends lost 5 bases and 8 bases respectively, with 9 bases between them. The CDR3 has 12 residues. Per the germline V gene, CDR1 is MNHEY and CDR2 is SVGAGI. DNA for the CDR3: TGTGCCAGCAGTCCCTTAGGGGAAAAACTGTTTTTT. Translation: CASSPLGEKLFF.

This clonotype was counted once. CDR3 amino acids: CASSERAKKNIQYF. The CDR3 DNA reads as TGTGCCAGCAGTGAAAGGGCGAAAAAAAACATTCAGTACTTC. This rearrangement joins TRBV6-1 to TRBJ2-4, with no clear D. This CDR3 region has 14 residues. CDR1 is MNHNS, CDR2 SASEGT, per germline. Trimming cost V 2 bases and J 4 bases, with 9 bases left between them.

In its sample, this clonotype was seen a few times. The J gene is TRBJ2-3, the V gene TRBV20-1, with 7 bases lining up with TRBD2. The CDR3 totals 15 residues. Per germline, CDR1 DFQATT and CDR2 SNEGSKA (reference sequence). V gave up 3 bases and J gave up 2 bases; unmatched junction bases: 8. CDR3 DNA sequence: TGCAGTGCTAGTGTCGGCGGGAGCCCCACAGATACGCAGTATTTT. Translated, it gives CSASVGGSPTDTQYF.

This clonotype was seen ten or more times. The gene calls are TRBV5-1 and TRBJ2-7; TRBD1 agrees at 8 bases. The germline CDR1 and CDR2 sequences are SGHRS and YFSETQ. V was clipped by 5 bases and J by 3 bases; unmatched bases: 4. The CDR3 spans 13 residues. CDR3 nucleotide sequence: TGCGCCAGCAGTTTCGACAGGGGCTACGAGCAGTACTTC. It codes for CASSFDRGYEQYF.

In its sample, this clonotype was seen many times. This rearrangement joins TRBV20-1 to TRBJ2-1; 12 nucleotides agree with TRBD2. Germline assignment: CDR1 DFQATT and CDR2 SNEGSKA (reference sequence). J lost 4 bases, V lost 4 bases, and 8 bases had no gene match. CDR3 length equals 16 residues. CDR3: CSATDGGTSGYNEQFF. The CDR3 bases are TGCAGTGCTACGGACGGCGGGACTAGCGGGTACAATGAGCAGTTCTTC.

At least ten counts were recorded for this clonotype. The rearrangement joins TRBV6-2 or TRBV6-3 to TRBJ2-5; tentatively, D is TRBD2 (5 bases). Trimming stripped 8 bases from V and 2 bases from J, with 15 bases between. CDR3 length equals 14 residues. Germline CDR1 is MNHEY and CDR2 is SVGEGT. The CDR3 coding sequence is TGTGCCAGCGCTGAAAGCGGCCCTCAAGAGACCCAGTACTTC. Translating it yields CASAESGPQETQYF.

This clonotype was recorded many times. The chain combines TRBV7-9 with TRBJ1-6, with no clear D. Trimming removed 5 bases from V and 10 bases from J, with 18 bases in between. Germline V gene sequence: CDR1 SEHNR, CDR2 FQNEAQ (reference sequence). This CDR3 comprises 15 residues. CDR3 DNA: TGTGCCAGCAGCCTCGGGCCGATCGGCTCATCACCCCTCCACTTT. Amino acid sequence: CASSLGPIGSSPLHF. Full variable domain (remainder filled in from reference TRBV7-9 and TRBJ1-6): DTGVSQNPRHKITKRGQNVTFRCDPISEHNRLYWYRQTLGQGPEFLTYFQNEAQLEKSRLLSDRFSAERPKGSFSTLEIQRTEQGDSAMYLCASSLGPIGSSPLHFGNGTRLTVT.

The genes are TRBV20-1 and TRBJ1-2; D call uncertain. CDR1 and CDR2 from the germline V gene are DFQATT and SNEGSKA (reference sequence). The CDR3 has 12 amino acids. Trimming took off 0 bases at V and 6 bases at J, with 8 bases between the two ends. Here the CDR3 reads CSARDWSDGYTF. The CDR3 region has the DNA TGCAGTGCTAGAGATTGGAGCGATGGCTACACCTTC.

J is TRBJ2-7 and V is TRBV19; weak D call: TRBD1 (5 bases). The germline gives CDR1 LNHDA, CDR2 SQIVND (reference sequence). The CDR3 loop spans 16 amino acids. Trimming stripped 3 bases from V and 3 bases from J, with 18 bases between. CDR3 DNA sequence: TGTGCCAGTAGTATGTCAAACAGGTTGGGTATCTACGAGCAGTACTTC. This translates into CASSMSNRLGIYEQYF.